Below are 22 T cell receptor beta chains sequenced from a single sample in a study of tumor T cells in aggressive B-cell lymphoma. Some clones are missing from TCRdb's copy, which holds only in-frame ones; the method was immunoSEQ multiplex PCR. The table has 8,000 to 9,500 clones, approximately 81% seen once. Sequences were obtained from tumor tissue. Receptors were obtained from an adult with diffuse large B cell lymphoma.

This sequence joins TRBV5-1 and TRBJ1-1; TRBD1 matches 7 bases. V dropped 4 bases and J dropped 7; count of bases not matched to a gene: 7. The CDR3 has 13 amino acids. CDR1 SGHRS and CDR2 YFSETQ come from the germline V gene. The CDR3 loop reads CASSPGTANEAFF. In DNA form, the CDR3 reads TGCGCCAGCAGCCCAGGGACAGCCAATGAAGCTTTCTTT.

Remarks on this clone: This sample includes further DNA sequences coding for the same CDR3. The chain uses TRBV10-2 and TRBJ2-7; 7 nucleotides match TRBD1. The CDR3 runs to 14 residues. V lost 0 bases, J lost 2 bases, and 1 base stayed unmatched. Germline V gene lookup returns CDR1 WSHSY and CDR2 SAAADI. DNA for the CDR3: TGCGCCAGCAGTGAGTCACAGGGGACCTACGAGCAGTACTTC. As protein: CASSESQGTYEQYF.

For the CDR3, the DNA is TGTGCCAGCACTATGGCGGGACCGGGACGAAGAAACTATGGCTACACCTTC. Its protein product is CASTMAGPGRRNYGYTF. This chain uses TRBV28 with TRBJ1-2; TRBD1 is a possible D gene (5 bases). There are 17 residues in the CDR3. CDR1 is MDHEN and CDR2 is SYDVKM in the germline V gene. V was trimmed by 7 bases and J by 2 bases, leaving 23 bases between them.

This clone was seen only a few times. The chain recombines TRBV23-1 with TRBJ1-5; D not resolved. TRBV23-1 is assigned to the ORF class and has an uncertain function. Trimming shortened V by 0 bases and J by 0 bases, and 9 bases separated the two germline ends. The CDR3 runs 16 residues. This chain's CDR3 is CASSQSDIYSNQPQHF. The DNA of the CDR3 is TGCGCCAGCAGTCAATCAGACATCTATAGCAATCAGCCCCAGCATTTT.

The rearrangement links TRBV5-6 to TRBJ1-2; weak D call: TRBD1 (6 bases). V was shortened by 4 bases and J by 2 bases, with 18 bases between the two germline ends. This CDR3 comprises 16 residues. Germline values: CDR1 SGHDT, CDR2 YYEEEE. CDR3 residues: CASSPPGQMMNYGYTF. The CDR3 DNA is TGTGCCAGCAGCCCTCCGGGACAAATGATGAACTATGGCTACACCTTC.

V usage is TRBV6-1 and J usage is TRBJ2-3; the match to TRBD2 covers 12 bases. The CDR3 covers 18 residues. J was trimmed by 4 bases and V by 4 bases; bases with no gene match: 12. In germline, CDR1 is MNHNS, CDR2 SASEGT. CDR3 sequence: CASSASLAGGGLADTQYF. The DNA for the CDR3 is TGTGCCAGCAGTGCGAGCCTAGCGGGGGGGGGATTAGCAGATACGCAGTATTTT.

V gene TRBV6-5 combines with J gene TRBJ1-1; D possibly corresponds to TRBD1 (6 bases). In germline, CDR1 is MNHEY, CDR2 SVGAGI. The CDR3 is 13 residues long. V was pared by 5 bases and J by 10 bases, with 17 bases between. In DNA, the CDR3 is TGTGCCAGCAGTACCTGGGACATAGTAGTAGCTTTCTTT. It specifies CASSTWDIVVAFF.

The genes are TRBV28 and TRBJ1-4, with TRBD1 matching 7 bases. Germline loops: CDR1 MDHEN, CDR2 SYDVKM. The CDR3 extends over 17 amino acids. Trimming removed 4 bases from V and 6 bases from J; junction bases left unmatched: 14. CDR3 loop: CASSSGAGGFIDEKLFF. CDR3 nucleotide sequence: TGTGCCAGCAGTTCGGGGGCAGGGGGTTTTATAGATGAAAAACTGTTTTTT.

The chain recombines TRBV19 with TRBJ2-7; 7 nucleotides agree with TRBD1. Germline-derived CDR1 and CDR2 are LNHDA and SQIVND (reference sequence). The CDR3 spans 15 residues. V lost 4 bases to trimming and J lost 3 bases; unmatched junction nucleotides: 9. The CDR3 nucleotides are TGTGCCAGTAGTAAAGGGACAGAGAGTATCTACGAGCAGTACTTC. Amino acids: CASSKGTESIYEQYF. Complete variable domain (other parts from reference TRBV19 and TRBJ2-7): DGGITQSPKYLFRKEGQNVTLSCEQNLNHDAMYWYRQDPGQGLRLIYYSQIVNDFQKGDIAEGYSVSREKKESFPLTVTSAQKNPTAFYLCASSKGTESIYEQYFGPGTRLTVT.

This clone was detected once. The chain joins TRBV27 to TRBJ2-1; TRBD2 aligns across 9 bases. The CDR3 contains 13 residues. With 6 bases clipped from V and 9 bases from J, the junction kept 6 bases outside the gene matches. The germline V gene has CDR1 MNHEY and CDR2 SMNVEV (reference sequence). The CDR3 is CASRRGGVGEQFF. CDR3 in DNA: TGTGCCAGCAGGCGCGGGGGGGTGGGTGAGCAGTTCTTC.

The chain combines TRBV19 with TRBJ1-1; weak D call: TRBD1 (5 bases). CDR3 length equals 14 residues. The ends were cut back, 8 bases at V and 4 bases at J, with 17 bases in the middle. Germline CDR1 LNHDA, CDR2 SQIVND (reference sequence). This CDR3 reads CASLRGGWGTEAFF. The CDR3, as DNA: TGTGCCAGTCTTAGGGGAGGTTGGGGCACTGAAGCTTTCTTT.

The V and J genes are TRBV7-2 and TRBJ2-3; D unclear. From germline, CDR1 is SGHTA and CDR2 FQGNSA. This CDR3 contains 12 residues. V was trimmed by 3 bases and J by 6 bases, leaving 7 bases between them. The DNA for the CDR3 is TGTGCCAGCAGCTTTTTGAGGGATACGCAGTATTTT. Translation gives CASSFLRDTQYF.

The chain carries TRBV18 and TRBJ1-1; TRBD1 matches 10 bases. The CDR3 sequence is 16 residues long. V dropped 5 bases and J dropped 0; count of bases not matched to a gene: 6. Germline V CDR1 and CDR2: KGHSH, LQKENI. CDR3 in amino acids: CASSARTGGMNTEAFF. Written as DNA, the CDR3 is TGTGCCAGCTCAGCTAGGACAGGGGGGATGAACACTGAAGCTTTCTTT.

This clone appeared once. This chain uses TRBV7-8 with TRBJ1-5; D gene uncertain. The CDR3 spans 14 residues. Germline CDR1 reads SGHVS; CDR2 reads FQNEAQ. V lost 5 bases to trimming and J lost 8 bases, with 16 bases between them. The CDR3 loop reads CASSPHVSGEPQHF. CDR3 coding DNA: TGTGCCAGCAGCCCACACGTTTCGGGTGAGCCCCAGCATTTT.

The rearrangement links TRBV28 to TRBJ1-1; 7 positions match TRBD1. Germline trimming cut 7 bases from V and 6 bases from J; bases unmatched to any gene: 8. The CDR3 sequence is 13 residues long. Germline loops: CDR1 MDHEN, CDR2 SYDVKM. CDR3 loop: CASTLTGYAEAFF. DNA for the CDR3: TGTGCCAGCACCCTGACAGGGTACGCTGAAGCTTTCTTT.

J is TRBJ2-7 and V is TRBV7-2, with 9 bases matching TRBD1. Trimming removed 4 bases from V and 7 bases from J; junction bases left unmatched: 5. The CDR3 runs 13 residues. CDR1 is SGHTA, CDR2 FQGNSA, per germline. This chain's CDR3 is CASSSGQGGEQYF. CDR3 nucleotides: TGTGCCAGCAGCTCGGGACAGGGAGGGGAGCAGTACTTC.

This clone was detected only once. The gene calls are TRBV2 and TRBJ1-1; 7 positions agree with TRBD1. Germline V gene data show CDR1 as SNHLY and CDR2 as FYNNEI. Trimming at V came to 1 base and at J to 0 bases, leaving 5 bases not matched to a gene. The CDR3 has 16 amino acids. In nucleotides, the CDR3 is TGTGCCAGCAGTGAAGGGCACAGGGGTATGAACACTGAAGCTTTCTTT. The encoded protein is CASSEGHRGMNTEAFF. The full variable domain, with the rest looked up from reference TRBV2 and TRBJ1-1, is EPEVTQTPSHQVTQMGQEVILRCVPISNHLYFYWYRQILGQKVEFLVSFYNNEISEKSEIFDDQFSVERPDGSNFTLKIRSTKLEDSAMYFCASSEGHRGMNTEAFFGQGTRLTVV.

V and J are TRBV5-1 and TRBJ2-1; 7 positions match TRBD1. Germline CDR1 is SGHRS and CDR2 is YFSETQ. CDR3 length: 16 amino acids. The ends lost 0 bases at V and 0 bases at J; junction bases unmatched: 3. This CDR3 reads CASSLVGQSSYNEQFF. The CDR3 nucleotides read TGCGCCAGCAGCTTGGTGGGACAGAGCTCCTACAATGAGCAGTTCTTC.

The chain combines TRBV19 with TRBJ1-6; 7 bases fit TRBD1. Germline V lookup: CDR1 LNHDA, CDR2 SQIVND (reference sequence). The CDR3 totals 17 residues. Trimming removed 6 bases from V and 10 bases from J; junction bases left unmatched: 18. Here the CDR3 DNA reads TGTGCCAGTAGCCTAGAACCGGGGGAAGGGGGCTTATCACCCCTCCACTTT. Translating it yields CASSLEPGEGGLSPLHF.

V is TRBV2 and J is TRBJ1-5; D call uncertain. The ends were cut back, 5 bases at V and 0 bases at J, with 8 bases in the middle. Germline values: CDR1 SNHLY, CDR2 FYNNEI. The CDR3 has 14 residues. Here the CDR3 reads CASSPDYSNQPQHF. In DNA, the CDR3 is TGTGCCAGCAGTCCGGACTATAGCAATCAGCCCCAGCATTTT.

V gene TRBV7-9 combines with J gene TRBJ2-3, with D uncertain. V lost 3 bases and J 6 bases, leaving 4 bases between the germline ends. Per the germline V gene, CDR1 is SEHNR and CDR2 is FQNEAQ (reference sequence). This CDR3 has 11 amino acids. The CDR3 sequence: CASSFEDTQYF. The CDR3 DNA reads as TGTGCCAGCAGCTTTGAGGATACGCAGTATTTT.

The chain carries TRBV28 and TRBJ2-2; maybe TRBD1 (5 bases). V was cut by 7 bases and J by 2 bases, with 11 bases left in between. The CDR3 has 14 amino acids. Per the germline V gene, CDR1 is MDHEN and CDR2 is SYDVKM. The CDR3 sequence is CASTLGQNTGELFF. The CDR3, as DNA: TGTGCCAGCACTTTGGGGCAAAACACCGGGGAGCTGTTTTTT.